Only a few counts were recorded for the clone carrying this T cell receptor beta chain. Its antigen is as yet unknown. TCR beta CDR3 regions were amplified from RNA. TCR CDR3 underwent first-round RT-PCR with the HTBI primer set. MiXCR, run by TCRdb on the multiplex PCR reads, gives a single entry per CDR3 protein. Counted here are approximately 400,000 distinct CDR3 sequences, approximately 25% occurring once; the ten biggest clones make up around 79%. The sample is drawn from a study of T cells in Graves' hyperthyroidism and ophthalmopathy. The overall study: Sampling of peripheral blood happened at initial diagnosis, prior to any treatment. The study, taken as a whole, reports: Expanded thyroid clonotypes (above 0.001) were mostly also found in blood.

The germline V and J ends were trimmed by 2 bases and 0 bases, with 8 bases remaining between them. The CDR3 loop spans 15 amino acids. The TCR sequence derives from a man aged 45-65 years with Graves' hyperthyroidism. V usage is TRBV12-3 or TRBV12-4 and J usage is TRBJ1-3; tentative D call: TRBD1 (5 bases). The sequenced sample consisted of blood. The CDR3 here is CASSLMGGSGNTIYF. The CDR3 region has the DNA TGTGCCAGCAGTTTAATGGGGGGCTCTGGAAACACCATATATTTT.